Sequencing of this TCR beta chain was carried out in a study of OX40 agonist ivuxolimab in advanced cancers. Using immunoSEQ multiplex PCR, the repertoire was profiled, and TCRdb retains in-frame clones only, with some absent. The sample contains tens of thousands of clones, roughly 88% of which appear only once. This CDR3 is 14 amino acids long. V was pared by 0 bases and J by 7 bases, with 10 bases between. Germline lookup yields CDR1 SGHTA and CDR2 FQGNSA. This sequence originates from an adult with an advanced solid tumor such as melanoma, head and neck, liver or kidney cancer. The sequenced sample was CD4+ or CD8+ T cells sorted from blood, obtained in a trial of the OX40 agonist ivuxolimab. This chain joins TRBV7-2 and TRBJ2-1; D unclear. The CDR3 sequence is CASSLAPPANEQFF. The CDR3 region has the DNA TGTGCCAGCAGCTTAGCGCCTCCAGCTAATGAGCAGTTCTTC.